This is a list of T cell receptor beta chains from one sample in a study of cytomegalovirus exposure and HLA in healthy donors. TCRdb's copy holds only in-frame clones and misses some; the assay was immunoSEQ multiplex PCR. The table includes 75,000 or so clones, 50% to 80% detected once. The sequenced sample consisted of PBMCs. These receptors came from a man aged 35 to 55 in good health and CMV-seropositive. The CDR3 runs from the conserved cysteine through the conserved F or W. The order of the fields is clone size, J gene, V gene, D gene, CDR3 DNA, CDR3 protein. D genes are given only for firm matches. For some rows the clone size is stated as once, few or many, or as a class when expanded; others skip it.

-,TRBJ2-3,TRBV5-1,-,TGCGCCAGCAGCTTGTTCGGAGAAGGATATACGCAGTATTTT,CASSLFGEGYTQYF
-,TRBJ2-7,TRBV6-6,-,TGTGCCAGCAGTACCTACAGGGCCGCTTCCGGGTACGAGCAGTACTTC,CASSTYRAASGYEQYF
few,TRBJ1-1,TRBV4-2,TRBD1,TGTGCCAGCAGCCAGGGGGACAGGGGGAACACTGAAGCTTTCTTT,CASSQGDRGNTEAFF
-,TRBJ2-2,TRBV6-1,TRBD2,TGTGCCAGCAGTGAAAAAAGGACTAGCGGGGGGGCTGGGGCCGGGGAGCTGTTTTTT,CASSEKRTSGGAGAGELFF
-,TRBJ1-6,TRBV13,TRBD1,TGTGCCAGCAGACTGACAGGGGGAAATAATTCCCCCCTCCACTTT,CASRLTGGNNSPLHF
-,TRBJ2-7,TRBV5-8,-,TGTGCCAGCAGCTTGGGGGCAACGGTTTACGAGCAGTACTTC,CASSLGATVYEQYF
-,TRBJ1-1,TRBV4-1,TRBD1,TGCGCCAGCAGCCAAGTCGGTAGGGGGCCTGAAGCTTTCTTT,CASSQVGRGPEAFF
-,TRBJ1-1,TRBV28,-,TGTGCCAGCAGTTTGGGCGACGGCGTGAACACTGAAGCTTTCTTT,CASSLGDGVNTEAFF
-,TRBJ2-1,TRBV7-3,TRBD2,TGTGCCAGCAGCTTAAGGGCGGGGGGGCCGGACAATGAGCAGTTCTTC,CASSLRAGGPDNEQFF
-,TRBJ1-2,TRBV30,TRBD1,TGTGCCTGGAGTGTAACAGGGGAGGGCTACACCTTC,CAWSVTGEGYTF
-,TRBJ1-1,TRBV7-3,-,TGTGCCAGCAGCTTAGCACAGGGCACTGAAGCTTTCTTT,CASSLAQGTEAFF
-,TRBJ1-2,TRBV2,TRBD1,TGTGCCAGCAAGACCGGGACAGGGGTATTTGGCTACACCTTC,CASKTGTGVFGYTF
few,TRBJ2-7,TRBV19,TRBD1,TGTGCCAGTAGTATACGACACGACAGGGGCTACGAGCAGTACTTC,CASSIRHDRGYEQYF
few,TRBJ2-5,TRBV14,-,TGTGCCAGCAGCCAAGATTGGACTACGATTACCCAGTACTTC,CASSQDWTTITQYF
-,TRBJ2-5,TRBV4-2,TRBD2,TGTGCCAGCAGCGATGGGACTAGCGGGGGGGGAGAGACCCAGTACTTC,CASSDGTSGGGETQYF
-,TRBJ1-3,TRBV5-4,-,TGTGCCAGCAGGATATGGAGCTCTGGAAACACCATATATTTT,CASRIWSSGNTIYF
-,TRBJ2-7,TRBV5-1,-,TGCGCCAGCAGACCCGGGACAACAAACTACGAGCAGTACTTC,CASRPGTTNYEQYF
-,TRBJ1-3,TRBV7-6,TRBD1,TGTGCCAGCAGCCCCAAGGGACAGCAGCTCTCCGGAAACACCATATATTTT,CASSPKGQQLSGNTIYF
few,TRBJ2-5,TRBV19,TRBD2,TGTGCCAGCAAGGGACTAGCGGGGGTCCAAGAGACCCAGTACTTC,CASKGLAGVQETQYF
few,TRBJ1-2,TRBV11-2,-,TGTGCCAGCAGCTTAGAGGGAGGGGGCTATGGCTACACCTTC,CASSLEGGGYGYTF
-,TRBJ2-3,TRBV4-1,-,TGCGCCAGCAGCCAAGATCGGATTCAGGGGTACTACACAGATACGCAGTATTTT,CASSQDRIQGYYTDTQYF
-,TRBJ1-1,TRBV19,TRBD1,TGTGCCAGTAGTATGGGGGCGATAGGGGGCTACACTGAAGCTTTCTTT,CASSMGAIGGYTEAFF
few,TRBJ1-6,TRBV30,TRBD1,TGTGCCTGGAGTGTACCCGGGACAGGTCGATCACCCCTCCACTTT,CAWSVPGTGRSPLHF
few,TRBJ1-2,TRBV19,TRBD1,TGTGCCAGTAAGACAGGGGGCGATGGCTACACCTTC,CASKTGGDGYTF
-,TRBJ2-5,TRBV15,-,TGTGCCACCAGCAGGACAGGTGGGAAGACCCAGTACTTC,CATSRTGGKTQYF
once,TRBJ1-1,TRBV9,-,TGTGCCAGCACTCTAGAACAGGGATACACTGAAGCTTTCTTT,CASTLEQGYTEAFF
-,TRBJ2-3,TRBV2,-,TGTGCCAGCAGTGAAGCGGCCACAGATACGCAGTATTTT,CASSEAATDTQYF
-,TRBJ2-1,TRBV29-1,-,TGCAGCGTTGAAGGGCGGAAGGGAGCTTACAATGAGCAGTTCTTC,CSVEGRKGAYNEQFF
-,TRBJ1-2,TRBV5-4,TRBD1,TGTGCCAGCAGCGCTACCCCCTTATTGGACAGGGGGCGCCGGTTTTATGGCTACACCTTC,CASSATPLLDRGRRFYGYTF
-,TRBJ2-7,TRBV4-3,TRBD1,TGCGCCAGCAGCCAAGCAAGAGGGACAGTCTACGAGCAGTACTTC,CASSQARGTVYEQYF
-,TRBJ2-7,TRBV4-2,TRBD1,TGTGCCAGCAGCCAAGACCAGGGGGACGAGCAGTACTTC,CASSQDQGDEQYF
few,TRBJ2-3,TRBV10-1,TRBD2,TGCGCCAGCAGCCAACTAGCGGTTGCAGATACGCAGTATTTT,CASSQLAVADTQYF
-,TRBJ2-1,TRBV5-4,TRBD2,TGTGCCAGCAGCCCAGGGACTAGCGGGGGGGCCAATGAGCAGTTCTTC,CASSPGTSGGANEQFF
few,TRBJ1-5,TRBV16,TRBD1,TGTGCCAGCAGCCCACAGGGGGCCTTTGAGCCCCAGCATTTT,CASSPQGAFEPQHF
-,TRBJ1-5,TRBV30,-,TGTGCTTGGAGTGAGTCGACAGTAGGGGGTCAGCCCCAGCATTTT,CAWSESTVGGQPQHF
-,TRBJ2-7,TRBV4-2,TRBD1,TGTGCCAGCGGACCTCAGACAGGGATGTCCTACGAGCAGTACTTC,CASGPQTGMSYEQYF
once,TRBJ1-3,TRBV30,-,TGTGCCTGGATAGGCCGTCCTAGTTGGGGAAACACCATATATTTT,CAWIGRPSWGNTIYF
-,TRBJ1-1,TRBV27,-,TGTGCCAGCGAACAGGGTACTGAAGCTTTCTTT,CASEQGTEAFF
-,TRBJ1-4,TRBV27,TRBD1,TGTGCCAGCAGTTTATCGGGTGGGAACAGGGGGCGAGGGGAAAAACTGTTTTTT,CASSLSGGNRGRGEKLFF
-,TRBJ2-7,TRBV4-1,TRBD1,TGCGCCAGCAGCCAGCCCCAGGGGGGGACAGGGACACGGGAGCAGTACTTC,CASSQPQGGTGTREQYF
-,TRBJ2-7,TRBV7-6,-,TGTGCCAGCAGCTTGTTCCAGGGCTCCGAGCAGTACTTC,CASSLFQGSEQYF
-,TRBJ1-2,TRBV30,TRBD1,TGTGCCTGGAGTGCCCGGACAGGCTTCTATGGCTACACCTTC,CAWSARTGFYGYTF
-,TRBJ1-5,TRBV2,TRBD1,TGTGCCAGCAGTGAACAAGGACAGGGTCGGCAGCCCCAGCATTTT,CASSEQGQGRQPQHF
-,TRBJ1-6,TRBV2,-,TGTGCCAGCAGTGAACCCAGGGGTTATAATTCACCCCTCCACTTT,CASSEPRGYNSPLHF
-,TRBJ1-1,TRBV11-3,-,TGTGCCAGCAGCTTAGCCCGGGGAACTGAAGCTTTCTTT,CASSLARGTEAFF
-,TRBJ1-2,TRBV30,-,TGTGCCTGGCCGGGGGGGGGCAACTATGGCTACACCTTC,CAWPGGGNYGYTF
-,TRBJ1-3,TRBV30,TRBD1,TGTGCCTGGAGTACCGGGACAGGGTTTGGAAACACCATATATTTT,CAWSTGTGFGNTIYF
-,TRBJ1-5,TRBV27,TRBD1,TGTGCCAGCAGTTTGGAGTGGGACAGCCCGTCCCCCGGCGGGCAGCCCCAGCATTTT,CASSLEWDSPSPGGQPQHF
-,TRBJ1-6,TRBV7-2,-,TGTGCCAGCAGCTTAGCCGGTTCACCCCTCCACTTT,CASSLAGSPLHF
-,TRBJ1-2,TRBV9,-,TGTGCCAGCAGCGTAGCCTTACAGTCCGGATCAAACTATGGCTACACCTTC,CASSVALQSGSNYGYTF
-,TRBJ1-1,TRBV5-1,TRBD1,TGCGCCAGCAGGAGACAGGGGAACACTGAAGCTTTCTTT,CASRRQGNTEAFF
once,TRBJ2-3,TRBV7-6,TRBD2,TGTGCCAGCAGCTTAGTTTCTAGCGGGGGGGCTTTGGATACGCAGTATTTT,CASSLVSSGGALDTQYF
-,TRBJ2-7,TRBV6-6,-,TGTGCCAGCAGCCAAGGACAGTACGAGCAGTACTTC,CASSQGQYEQYF
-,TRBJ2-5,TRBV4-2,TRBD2,TGTGCCAGCAGCCCACGACTAGCGGGGGAAGAGACCCAGTACTTC,CASSPRLAGEETQYF
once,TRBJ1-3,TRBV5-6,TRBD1,TGTGCCAGCAGCTTGGGACAGGGGAACACCATATATTTT,CASSLGQGNTIYF
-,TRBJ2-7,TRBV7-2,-,TGTGCCAGCAGCATTTCCAGGGGAACCTACGAGCAGTACTTC,CASSISRGTYEQYF
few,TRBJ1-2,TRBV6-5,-,TGTGCCAGCGGGAAAGGGAGCGGCTACACCTTC,CASGKGSGYTF
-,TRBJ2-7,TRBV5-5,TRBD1,TGTGCCAGCAGCGCCGAACAGGGGACCGGGTTCGAGCAGTACTTC,CASSAEQGTGFEQYF
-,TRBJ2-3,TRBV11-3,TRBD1,TGTGCCAGCACCTTGGAAGGACAGGGATTCAAGAGGACAGATACGCAGTATTTT,CASTLEGQGFKRTDTQYF